This entry lists 23 T cell receptor beta chains sequenced from one sample in a study. MiXCR, run by TCRdb on the 5' RACE reads, gives a single entry per CDR3 protein. The sample shows fewer than 80,000 distinct CDR3 sequences, around a fifth of them seen only once. The sequencing sample was made of memory CD4+ T cells sorted from a lymph node. Subset defined: memory CD4+ T cells, CD4+CD45RO+CD25-. The origin of the receptors is a female donor with breast cancer.

This chain links TRBV20-1 with TRBJ2-1, with D perhaps assigned TRBD1 or TRBD2 (5 bases each). This CDR3 has 16 residues. The V end was cut by 0 bases, the J end by 3 bases, with 15 bases between. CDR1 is DFQATT and CDR2 is SNEGSKA in the germline V gene (reference sequence). The DNA of the CDR3 is TGCAGTGCTAGAGATAGAGGCAGGGACCTCTACAATGAGCAGTTCTTC. This codes for CSARDRGRDLYNEQFF.

Many counts were recorded for this clonotype. This chain joins TRBV3-1 and TRBJ1-2; TRBD1 matches at 10 bases. The CDR3 has 15 residues. Trimming took 3 bases from V and 6 from J; bases not matched to a gene: 7. Germline assignment: CDR1 LGHDT and CDR2 YNNKEL (reference sequence). CDR3 DNA sequence: TGTGCCAGCAGCCACGCCGGGACAGGGGTGGATGGCTACACCTTC. It is translated as CASSHAGTGVDGYTF.

The chain is built from TRBV7-3 and TRBJ2-5; maybe TRBD2 (6 bases). Germline-derived CDR1 and CDR2 are SGHTA and FQGTGA. V dropped 1 base and J dropped 5 bases, with 11 bases sitting between them. This CDR3 has 14 residues. CDR3 sequence: CASSLMAGSETQYF. For the CDR3, the DNA is TGTGCCAGCAGCTTAATGGCGGGAAGCGAGACCCAGTACTTC. The whole variable domain, remainder taken from reference TRBV7-3 and TRBJ2-5, is GAGVSQTPSNKVTEKGKYVELRCDPISGHTALYWYRQSLGQGPEFLIYFQGTGAADDSGLPNDRFFAVRPEGSVSTLKIQRTERGDSAVYLCASSLMAGSETQYFGPGTRLLVL.

As concerns this clonotype: A single base separates this from a much larger clone, so it may be a read error. The gene calls are TRBV5-1 and TRBJ1-3; D possibly corresponds to TRBD1 (6 bases). The CDR3 covers 14 residues. Germline CDR1 and CDR2: SGHRS and YFSETQ. The CDR3 DNA is TGCGCCAGCAGCTTACAGGGTTCTGGAAACACCACATATTTT. Amino acids: CASSLQGSGNTTYF.

The rearrangement links TRBV5-5 to TRBJ2-2; weak D call: TRBD1 (7 bases). V dropped 2 bases and J dropped 0 bases, with 14 bases sitting between them. The CDR3 totals 17 residues. Germline V gene data show CDR1 as SGHKS and CDR2 as YYEKEE (reference sequence). Here the CDR3 DNA reads TGTGCCAGCAGCTTTAATCAGGGGGGAGCGAACACCGGGGAGCTGTTTTTT. Its translation: CASSFNQGGANTGELFF.

Concerning this clonotype: The CDR3 ends on some other residue instead of the conserved phenylalanine or tryptophan, so this is likely a read error. The chain has TRBV6-6 and TRBJ2-5; D could derive from TRBD1 or TRBD2 (7 bases each). V lost 6 bases and J lost 4, with 21 bases in between. Germline CDR1 reads MNHNY; CDR2 reads SVGAGI (reference sequence). CDR3 size: 16 residues. The CDR3 DNA reads as TGTGCCAGCAGCCCACACGCGCTCAGGGGGGGAGAGACCCAGTACTCC. The encoded protein is CASSPHALRGGETQYS.

In its sample, this clonotype was seen a few times. The CDR3: CASSLGQDNEQFF. The CDR3 coding sequence is TGTGCCAGCAGCTTGGGACAGGACAATGAGCAGTTCTTC. The chain recombines TRBV7-3 with TRBJ2-1, with TRBD1 matching over 8 bases. V shed 3 bases, J shed 5 bases, and the junction held 0 bases outside the gene matches. The CDR3 loop spans 13 amino acids. The germline V gene encodes CDR1 SGHTA and CDR2 FQGTGA.

This chain uses TRBV6-6 with TRBJ2-7; 7 bases agree with TRBD1. There are 14 residues in the CDR3. CDR1 and CDR2 (germline): MNHNY, SVGAGI (reference sequence). The J segment lost 8 bases and the V segment lost 2 bases, leaving 9 bases of the junction unmatched. This CDR3 is CASSYTGTDEKQYF. The CDR3 nucleotides are TGTGCCAGCAGTTACACGGGGACAGATGAGAAGCAGTACTTC.

This clonotype has at least ten counts. The chain combines TRBV29-1 with TRBJ2-6; D is tentatively TRBD1 or TRBD2 (5 bases each). Germline-derived CDR1 and CDR2 are SQVTM and ANQGSEA. The V and J ends lost 3 bases and 2 bases respectively, with 8 bases between them. The CDR3 sequence is 14 residues long. CDR3 bases: TGCAGCGTTGACAGGGAGCCTGGGGCCAACGTCCTGACTTTC. Protein sequence: CSVDREPGANVLTF. Combining the CDR3 with reference TRBV29-1 and TRBJ2-6 gives the whole variable domain SAVISQKPSRDICQRGTSLTIQCQVDSQVTMMFWYRQQPGQSLTLIATANQGSEATYESGFVIDKFPISRPNLTFSTLTVSNMSPEDSSIYLCSVDREPGANVLTFGAGSRLTVL.

As regards this clonotype: One junction end does not reproduce the germline sequence, and a read error may be involved. The genes are TRBV20-1 and TRBJ2-2; 7 positions agree with TRBD1. In germline, CDR1 is DFQATT, CDR2 SNEGSKA (reference sequence). CDR3 length: 15 residues. DNA for the CDR3: TGCAGAGCTACGCGACAGGGCGCGAACACCGGGGAGCTGTTTTTT. Translation gives CRATRQGANTGELFF.

This clonotype was observed at least ten times. J is TRBJ1-1 and V is TRBV9; tentatively, D is TRBD1 (5 bases). The CDR3 totals 12 residues. From germline, CDR1 is SGDLS and CDR2 YYNGEE. V gave up 4 bases and J gave up 8 bases, with 12 bases separating them. CDR3 sequence: CASSPWGEEAFF. The CDR3 bases are TGTGCCAGCAGCCCGTGGGGGGAGGAAGCTTTCTTT.

This chain joins TRBV6-1 and TRBJ2-7; D ambiguous. This CDR3 contains 12 residues. The germline CDR1 and CDR2 sequences are MNHNS and SASEGT. V was trimmed by 8 bases and J by 3 bases, leaving 11 bases between them. The DNA of the CDR3 is TGTGCCAGCGTCGACTCAAACTACGAGCAGTACTTC. Amino acid sequence: CASVDSNYEQYF.

The chain employs TRBV7-2 and TRBJ2-1, with 11 bases aligning to TRBD2. The J segment lost 7 bases and the V segment lost 5 bases, leaving 7 bases of the junction unmatched. Germline loops: CDR1 SGHTA, CDR2 FQGNSA. The CDR3 consists of 15 residues. The CDR3, as DNA: TGTGCCAGCAGCGCCGGACTAGCGGGCGCGAATGAGCAGTTCTTC. Protein sequence: CASSAGLAGANEQFF.

This clonotype has a handful of counts. The genes are TRBV15 and TRBJ2-5; D is unclear. There are 13 residues in the CDR3. The ends were cut back, 8 bases at V and 4 bases at J, with 14 bases in the middle. Germline values: CDR1 LNHNV, CDR2 YYDKDF (reference sequence). The chain's CDR3 is CATGRAGGETQYF. The CDR3 DNA is TGTGCCACCGGACGTGCAGGTGGAGAGACCCAGTACTTC.

This clonotype has only a few counts. The V and J genes are TRBV6-5 and TRBJ2-1; 12 nucleotides line up with TRBD2. Germline trimming cut 2 bases from V and 9 bases from J; bases unmatched to any gene: 5. This CDR3 region has 15 residues. CDR1 MNHEY and CDR2 SVGAGI come from the germline V gene. CDR3 region: CASSYETSGSGEQFF. The CDR3 DNA is TGTGCCAGCAGTTACGAGACTAGCGGGAGTGGTGAGCAGTTCTTC.

About this clonotype itself: At one of its ends the junction is not consistent with the germline gene, which may arise from a read error. The rearrangement joins TRBV7-3 to TRBJ2-1, with 11 nucleotides matching TRBD1. This CDR3 has 15 residues. The germline gives CDR1 SGHTA, CDR2 FQGTGA. The CDR3 DNA follows: TGTGCCAGCAGCTTGAACGCCGGGACAGGGGGTAGTATGGTCTTC. It specifies CASSLNAGTGGSMVF.

At least ten counts were recorded for this clonotype. The chain recombines TRBV7-8 with TRBJ2-3; unclear D gene. V was clipped by 1 base and J by 2 bases, with 7 bases between them. Germline V gives CDR1 SGHVS, CDR2 FQNEAQ. This CDR3 contains 14 residues. The CDR3 loop is CASSLGPFTDTQYF. The CDR3 DNA reads TGTGCCAGCAGCTTAGGCCCTTTCACAGATACGCAGTATTTT.

The chain uses TRBV6-5 and TRBJ2-7; the match to TRBD1 covers 9 bases. The CDR3 length is 13 residues. Looked up from germline, CDR1 is MNHEY and CDR2 is SVGAGI. Unmatched junction bases numbered 4, after V lost 5 bases and J lost 5 bases. The CDR3 region has the DNA TGTGCCAGCAGTCGGACAGGGGTCCACGAGCAGTACTTC. Translating gives CASSRTGVHEQYF.

This clonotype turned up a few times. This chain links TRBV28 with TRBJ1-2, with D possibly TRBD1 on 5 matching bases. The CDR3 is made up of 12 amino acids. Germline V gene sequence: CDR1 MDHEN, CDR2 SYDVKM. Between the trimmed V and J ends, which lost 5 bases and 3 bases, there was a span of 7 bases. The CDR3 sequence: CASSQGDYGYTF. CDR3 sequence (DNA): TGTGCCAGCAGTCAAGGGGACTATGGCTACACCTTC.

The chain recombines TRBV7-9 with TRBJ1-1; TRBD1 is a possible D gene (5 bases). Germline lookup yields CDR1 SEHNR and CDR2 FQNEAQ (reference sequence). The V end lost 2 bases, the J end lost 0 bases, and 13 bases lay between the germline ends. The CDR3 spans 16 residues. This chain's CDR3 is CASSLPWGKLNTEAFF. The CDR3 bases are TGTGCCAGCAGCTTACCCTGGGGGAAGCTGAACACTGAAGCTTTCTTT.

This chain links TRBV7-3 with TRBJ2-7; possibly TRBD1 for D (6 bases). The CDR3 spans 14 residues. The V gene's germline CDR1 is SGHTA and CDR2 FQGTGA. With 6 bases removed from V and 0 bases from J, the gap between germline ends came to 12 bases. Here the CDR3 reads CASSRDTFSYEQYF. CDR3 nucleotide sequence: TGTGCCAGCAGTCGGGACACCTTCTCCTACGAGCAGTACTTC.

The CDR3 coding sequence is TGTGCCAGCAGCTCTCGCAGGGCTAATGAAGCTTTCTTT. It translates to CASSSRRANEAFF. The chain recombines TRBV7-2 with TRBJ1-1, with a possible D match to TRBD1 (5 bases). V was cut by 4 bases and J by 7 bases, with 13 bases left in between. Germline V CDR1 and CDR2: SGHTA, FQGNSA. The CDR3 has 13 amino acids.

This clonotype was found a few times. The V call is TRBV28, the J call TRBJ1-2; 7 bases map to TRBD1. Germline V gene data show CDR1 as MDHEN and CDR2 as SYDVKM. Losses at the gene ends were 5 bases for V and 1 base for J; bases not matched to a gene: 10. The CDR3 spans 16 residues. The CDR3 DNA sequence: TGTGCCAGCAGTCCCGGCGGCAGGGGGAGTAACTATGGCTACACCTTC. It translates to CASSPGGRGSNYGYTF.